The 16 T cell receptor beta chains below all came from one sample that was sequenced in a study of T cells in Graves' hyperthyroidism and ophthalmopathy. Amplified TCR beta CDR3 regions derived from RNA transcripts. Researchers ran a first-round RT-PCR on the TCR CDR3 using the HTBI primer set. TCRdb reprocessed the multiplex PCR reads via MiXCR and lists one record per CDR3 protein. This sample yields 300,000 to 450,000 distinct CDR3 sequences, of which around 25% are seen a single time; 70% to 75% belongs to the top ten. The sample consisted of blood. The receptors originated from a man aged 45 to 65 with Graves' hyperthyroidism.

The chain is built from TRBV11-2 and TRBJ2-3; the D gene is possibly TRBD2 (6 bases). The CDR3 is 15 residues long. Germline-derived CDR1 and CDR2 are SGHAT and FQNNGV. V lost 3 bases and J lost 4, with 14 bases in between. The CDR3 nucleotides read TGTGCCAGCAGCTTGGAGGGAGTGTCGGCAGATACGCAGTATTTT. It is translated as CASSLEGVSADTQYF. Using reference TRBV11-2 and TRBJ2-3 for the parts outside the CDR3, the full variable domain is EAGVAQSPRYKIIEKRQSVAFWCNPISGHATLYWYQQILGQGPKLLIQFQNNGVVDDSQLPKDRFSAERLKGVDSTLKIQPAKLEDSAVYLCASSLEGVSADTQYFGPGTRLTVL.

The CDR3 region has the DNA TGTGCCAGCAGCTCCAACAAGATACTAGACTACGAGCAGTACTTC. Its protein product is CASSSNKILDYEQYF. The genes are TRBV7-9 and TRBJ2-7; D is perhaps TRBD2 (5 bases). Germline V lookup: CDR1 SEHNR, CDR2 FQNEAQ (reference sequence). The CDR3 length is 15 residues. V was cut by 4 bases and J by 3 bases, with 16 bases left in between. Using reference TRBV7-9 and TRBJ2-7 for the parts outside the CDR3, the full variable domain is DTGVSQNPRHKITKRGQNVTFRCDPISEHNRLYWYRQTLGQGPEFLTYFQNEAQLEKSRLLSDRFSAERPKGSFSTLEIQRTEQGDSAMYLCASSSNKILDYEQYFGPGTRLTVT.

This clonotype was picked up many times. V and J are TRBV27 and TRBJ2-1; the D is unclear. This CDR3 comprises 14 residues. CDR1 is MNHEY, CDR2 SMNVEV, per germline (reference sequence). V was cut by 5 bases and J by 4 bases, with 12 bases left in between. In DNA form, the CDR3 reads TGTGCCAGCAGTATCCCGGGCCCTTACAATGAGCAGTTCTTC. This codes for CASSIPGPYNEQFF.

V gene TRBV20-1 combines with J gene TRBJ2-1, with D perhaps TRBD2 (6 bases). From germline, CDR1 is DFQATT and CDR2 SNEGSKA (reference sequence). This CDR3 is 15 amino acids long. Trimming pared 3 bases from V and 3 bases from J, leaving 15 bases between. In nucleotides, the CDR3 is TGCAGTGCTAGGGATCCTAGCGAGCACTACAATGAGCAGTTCTTC. This gives the protein CSARDPSEHYNEQFF.

This clonotype was observed at least ten times. The chain is built from TRBV28 and TRBJ2-7; D is possibly TRBD2 (6 bases). The V end lost 5 bases, the J end lost 2 bases, and 28 bases lay between the germline ends. This CDR3 contains 19 residues. Germline V gene data show CDR1 as MDHEN and CDR2 as SYDVKM. This chain's CDR3 is CASSPRRPRGGELTYEQYF. In nucleotides, the CDR3 is TGTGCCAGCAGTCCGAGGCGGCCCCGGGGAGGAGAGCTTACCTACGAGCAGTACTTC.

This clonotype has a handful of counts. The rearrangement joins TRBV28 to TRBJ2-7; TRBD2 might be the D (6 bases). Germline-derived CDR1 and CDR2 are MDHEN and SYDVKM. Deletions cut 6 bases from V and 5 bases from J, with 17 bases between. The CDR3 has 14 amino acids. CDR3 region: CASSAWGRSDEQYF. CDR3 DNA: TGTGCCAGCAGCGCATGGGGGAGGAGCGACGAGCAGTACTTC.

The chain links TRBV5-1 to TRBJ2-3; TRBD2 aligns across 9 bases. Losses at the gene ends were 4 bases for V and 1 base for J; bases not matched to a gene: 4. Per germline, CDR1 SGHRS and CDR2 YFSETQ. The CDR3 covers 15 residues. The CDR3 nucleotides are TGCGCCAGCAGCGTAGCGGGAGACCGCACAGATACGCAGTATTTT. Its protein product is CASSVAGDRTDTQYF.

The rearrangement joins TRBV13 to TRBJ1-4, with 8 bases fitting TRBD1. The CDR3 runs to 15 residues. V gave up 4 bases and J gave up 2 bases; unmatched junction bases: 3. Per the germline V gene, CDR1 is PRHDT and CDR2 is FYEKMQ (reference sequence). The CDR3 sequence is CASSSRQGTNEKLFF. The CDR3 nucleotides read TGTGCCAGCAGCTCTCGACAGGGGACTAATGAAAAACTGTTTTTT.

This clonotype was found a few times. The chain has TRBV27 and TRBJ1-4; D is uncertain. V was shortened by 2 bases and J by 8 bases, with 12 bases between the two germline ends. Germline V gene data show CDR1 as MNHEY and CDR2 as SMNVEV (reference sequence). This CDR3 is 14 amino acids long. CDR3 DNA sequence: TGTGCCAGCAGTTTACGTACGGGCCAGGAAAAACTGTTTTTT. The encoded protein is CASSLRTGQEKLFF. Using reference TRBV27 and TRBJ1-4 for the parts outside the CDR3, the full variable domain is EAQVTQNPRYLITVTGKKLTVTCSQNMNHEYMSWYRQDPGLGLRQIYYSMNVEVTDKGDVPEGYKVSRKEKRNFPLILESPSPNQTSLYFCASSLRTGQEKLFFGSGTQLSVL.

This clonotype was detected many times. The chain carries TRBV6-1 and TRBJ2-7, with a tentative D call TRBD2 (5 bases). Trimming shortened V by 5 bases and J by 3 bases, and 11 bases separated the two germline ends. The germline V gene encodes CDR1 MNHNS and CDR2 SASEGT. The CDR3 is 13 residues long. DNA of the CDR3: TGTGCCAGCAGTCAGTTACGGGGCTACGAGCAGTACTTC. Translating it yields CASSQLRGYEQYF.

This clonotype was found many times. The rearrangement links TRBV27 to TRBJ2-3; D unclear. The CDR3 runs to 12 residues. CDR1 and CDR2 from the germline V gene are MNHEY and SMNVEV (reference sequence). The V end was cut by 6 bases, the J end by 5 bases, with 9 bases between. The CDR3 DNA reads TGTGCCAGCAGGTCTCCGGGAGATACGCAGTATTTT. Amino acids: CASRSPGDTQYF.

This rearrangement joins TRBV7-2 to TRBJ2-7; D may be TRBD2 (6 bases). Trimming removed 2 bases from V and 1 base from J, with 21 bases in between. CDR1 and CDR2 from the germline V gene are SGHTA and FQGNSA. This CDR3 contains 18 residues. The CDR3 coding sequence is TGTGCCAGCAGCTTACCGCCGGGACTCCCACGACGATCCTACGAGCAGTACTTC. Translation gives CASSLPPGLPRRSYEQYF.

The J gene is TRBJ1-6, the V gene TRBV6-1, with D perhaps matching TRBD1 (5 bases). Germline V lookup: CDR1 MNHNS, CDR2 SASEGT. V lost 5 bases and J lost 7, with 15 bases in between. The CDR3 covers 15 residues. The CDR3 loop reads CASSPSRAINSPLHF. In nucleotides, the CDR3 is TGTGCCAGCAGTCCGTCCAGGGCGATCAATTCACCCCTCCACTTT.

This clonotype has ten or more counts. The chain recombines TRBV27 with TRBJ2-3; the match to TRBD2 covers 9 bases. V was clipped by 2 bases and J by 4 bases; unmatched bases: 10. The CDR3 loop spans 17 amino acids. Germline V lookup: CDR1 MNHEY, CDR2 SMNVEV (reference sequence). CDR3 loop: CASSLLAISGRPDTQYF. CDR3 bases: TGTGCCAGCAGTTTACTCGCCATCAGCGGGAGGCCAGATACGCAGTATTTT.

The chain couples TRBV7-9 to TRBJ2-1; 7 nucleotides line up with TRBD2. Trimming removed 4 bases from V and 8 bases from J; junction bases left unmatched: 11. Germline V gene lookup returns CDR1 SEHNR and CDR2 FQNEAQ (reference sequence). The CDR3 is made up of 15 amino acids. Written as DNA, the CDR3 is TGTGCCAGCAGCTGGACTAGAAAGGCATCCGATGAGCAGTTCTTC. Residues: CASSWTRKASDEQFF.

The chain uses TRBV10-3 and TRBJ2-3; possible D gene TRBD1, 5 bases. The germline V and J ends were trimmed by 5 bases and 2 bases, with 17 bases remaining between them. The germline gives CDR1 ENHRY, CDR2 SYGVKD. The CDR3 consists of 16 residues. The CDR3 loop is CAISNRQKLLTDTQYF. In DNA, the CDR3 is TGTGCCATCAGTAACCGACAGAAACTACTCACAGATACGCAGTATTTT.